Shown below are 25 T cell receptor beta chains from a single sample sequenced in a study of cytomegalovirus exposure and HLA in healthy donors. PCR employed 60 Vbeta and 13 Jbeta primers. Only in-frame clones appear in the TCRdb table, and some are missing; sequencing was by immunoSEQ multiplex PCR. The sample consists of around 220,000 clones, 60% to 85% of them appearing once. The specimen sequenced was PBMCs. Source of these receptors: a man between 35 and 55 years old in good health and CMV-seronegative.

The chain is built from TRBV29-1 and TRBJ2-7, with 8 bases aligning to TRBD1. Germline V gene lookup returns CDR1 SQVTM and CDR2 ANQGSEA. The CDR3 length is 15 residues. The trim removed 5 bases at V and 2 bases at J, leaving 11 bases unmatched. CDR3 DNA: TGCAGCGTTTCGACAGGGGTGCGGGGCCCCTACGAGCAGTACTTC. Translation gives CSVSTGVRGPYEQYF.

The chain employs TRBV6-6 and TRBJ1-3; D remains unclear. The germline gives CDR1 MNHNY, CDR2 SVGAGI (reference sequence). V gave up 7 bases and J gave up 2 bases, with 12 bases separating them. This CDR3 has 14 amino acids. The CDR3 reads CASIMTGTGNTIYF. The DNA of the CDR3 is TGTGCCAGCATTATGACGGGGACTGGAAACACCATATATTTT.

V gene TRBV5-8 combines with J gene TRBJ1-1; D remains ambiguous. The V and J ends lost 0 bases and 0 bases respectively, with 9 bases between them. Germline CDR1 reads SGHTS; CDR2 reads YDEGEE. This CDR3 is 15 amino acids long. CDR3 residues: CASSLGQALNTEAFF. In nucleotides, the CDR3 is TGTGCCAGCAGCTTGGGCCAGGCCCTGAACACTGAAGCTTTCTTT.

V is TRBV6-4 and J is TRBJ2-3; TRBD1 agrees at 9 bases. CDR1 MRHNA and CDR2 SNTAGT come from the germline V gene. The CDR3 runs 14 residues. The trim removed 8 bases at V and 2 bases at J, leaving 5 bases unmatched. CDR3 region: CASLDRGDTDTQYF. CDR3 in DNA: TGTGCCAGCCTGGACAGGGGAGACACAGATACGCAGTATTTT.

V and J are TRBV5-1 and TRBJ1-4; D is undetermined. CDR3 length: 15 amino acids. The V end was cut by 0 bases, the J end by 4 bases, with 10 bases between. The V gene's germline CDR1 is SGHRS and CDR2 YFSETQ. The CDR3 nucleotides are TGCGCCAGCAGCTTGGGCGACACAAGTAATGAAAAACTGTTTTTT. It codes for CASSLGDTSNEKLFF.

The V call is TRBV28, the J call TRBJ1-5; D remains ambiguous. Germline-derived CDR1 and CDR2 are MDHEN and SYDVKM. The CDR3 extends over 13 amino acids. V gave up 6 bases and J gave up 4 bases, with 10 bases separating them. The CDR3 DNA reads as TGTGCCAGCAGCCCCCCCCTTAATCAGCCCCAGCATTTT. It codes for CASSPPLNQPQHF.

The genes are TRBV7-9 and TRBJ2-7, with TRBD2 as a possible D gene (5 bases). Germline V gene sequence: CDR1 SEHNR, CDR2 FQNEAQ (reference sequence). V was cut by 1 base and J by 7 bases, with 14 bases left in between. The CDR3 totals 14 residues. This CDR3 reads CASSLGGISGEQYF. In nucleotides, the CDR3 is TGTGCCAGCAGCTTAGGAGGGATCTCGGGGGAGCAGTACTTC.

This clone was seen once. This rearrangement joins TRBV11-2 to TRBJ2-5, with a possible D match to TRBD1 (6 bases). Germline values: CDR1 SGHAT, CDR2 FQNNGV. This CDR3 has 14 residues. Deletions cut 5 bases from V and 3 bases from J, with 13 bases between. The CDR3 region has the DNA TGTGCCAGCAGCCTGGACAGTTACAAAGAGACCCAGTACTTC. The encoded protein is CASSLDSYKETQYF.

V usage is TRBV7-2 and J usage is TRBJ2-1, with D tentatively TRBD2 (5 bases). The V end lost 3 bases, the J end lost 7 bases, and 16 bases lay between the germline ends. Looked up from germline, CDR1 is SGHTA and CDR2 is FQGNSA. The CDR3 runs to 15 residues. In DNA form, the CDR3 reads TGTGCCAGCAGCTTGCGGCTAGCAGTTACGAATGAGCAGTTCTTC. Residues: CASSLRLAVTNEQFF.

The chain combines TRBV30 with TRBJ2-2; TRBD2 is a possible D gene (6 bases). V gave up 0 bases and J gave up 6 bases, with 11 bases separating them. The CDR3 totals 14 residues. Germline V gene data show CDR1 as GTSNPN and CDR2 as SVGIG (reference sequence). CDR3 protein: CAWSVTSPPGELFF. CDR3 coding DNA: TGTGCCTGGAGTGTAACTAGCCCCCCCGGGGAGCTGTTTTTT.

This CDR3 reads CASSLEGDRYSGANVLTF. DNA for the CDR3: TGTGCCAGCAGCTTAGAAGGGGACAGGTACTCTGGGGCCAACGTCCTGACTTTC. V gene TRBV7-2 combines with J gene TRBJ2-6; 8 nucleotides agree with TRBD1. The CDR3 runs to 18 residues. J lost 0 bases, V lost 1 base, and 5 bases had no gene match. Germline-derived CDR1 and CDR2 are SGHTA and FQGNSA.

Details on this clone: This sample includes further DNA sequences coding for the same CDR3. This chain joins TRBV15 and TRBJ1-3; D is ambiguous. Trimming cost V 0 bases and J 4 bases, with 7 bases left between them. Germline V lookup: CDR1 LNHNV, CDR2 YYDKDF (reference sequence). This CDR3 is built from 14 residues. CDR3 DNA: TGTGCCACCAGCAGAGATCGAGGGGGAAACACCATATATTTT. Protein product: CATSRDRGGNTIYF.

CDR3 loop: CASSLGRGMDGGYTF. DNA of the CDR3: TGTGCCAGCAGCTTGGGGAGAGGGATGGATGGGGGCTACACCTTC. The rearrangement joins TRBV5-4 to TRBJ1-2; no clear D. V lost 0 bases, J lost 8 bases, and 17 bases lay in between. The germline V gene has CDR1 SGHNT and CDR2 YYREEE (reference sequence). CDR3 length: 15 amino acids.

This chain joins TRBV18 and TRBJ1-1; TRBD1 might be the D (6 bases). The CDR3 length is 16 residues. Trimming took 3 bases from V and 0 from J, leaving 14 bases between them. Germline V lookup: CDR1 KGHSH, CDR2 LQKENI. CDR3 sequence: CASSPGDTRMNTEAFF. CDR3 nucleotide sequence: TGTGCCAGCTCACCTGGGGACACGCGCATGAACACTGAAGCTTTCTTT.

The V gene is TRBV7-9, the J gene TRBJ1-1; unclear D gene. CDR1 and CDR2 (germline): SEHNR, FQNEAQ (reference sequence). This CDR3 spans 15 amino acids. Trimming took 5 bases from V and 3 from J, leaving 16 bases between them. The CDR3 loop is CASSPSLGGDTEAFF. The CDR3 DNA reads TGTGCCAGCAGCCCCAGTCTCGGAGGAGACACTGAAGCTTTCTTT.

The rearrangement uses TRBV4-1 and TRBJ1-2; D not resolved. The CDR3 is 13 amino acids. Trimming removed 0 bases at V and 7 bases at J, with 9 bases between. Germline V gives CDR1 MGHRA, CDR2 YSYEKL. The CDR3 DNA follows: TGCGCCAGCAGCCAAGATTTGCGGGTTGGCTACACCTTC. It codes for CASSQDLRVGYTF.

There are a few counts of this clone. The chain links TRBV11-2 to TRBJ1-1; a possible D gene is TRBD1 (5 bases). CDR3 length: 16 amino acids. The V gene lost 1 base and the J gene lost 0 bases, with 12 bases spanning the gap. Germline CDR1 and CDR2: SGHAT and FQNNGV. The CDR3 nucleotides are TGTGCCAGCAGCTTAGTGCTAAAGGGGATGAACACTGAAGCTTTCTTT. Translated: CASSLVLKGMNTEAFF.

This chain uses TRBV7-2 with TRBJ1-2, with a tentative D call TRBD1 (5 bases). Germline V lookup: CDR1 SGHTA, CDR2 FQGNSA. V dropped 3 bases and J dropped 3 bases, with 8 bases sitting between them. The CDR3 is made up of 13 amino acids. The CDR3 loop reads CASSFQGDYGYTF. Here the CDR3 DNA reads TGTGCCAGCAGCTTTCAGGGTGACTATGGCTACACCTTC.

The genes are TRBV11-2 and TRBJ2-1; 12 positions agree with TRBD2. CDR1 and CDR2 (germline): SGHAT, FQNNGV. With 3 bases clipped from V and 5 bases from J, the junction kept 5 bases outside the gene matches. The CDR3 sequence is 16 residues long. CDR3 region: CASSLGLAGPHNEQFF. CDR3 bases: TGTGCCAGCAGCTTGGGACTAGCGGGCCCGCACAATGAGCAGTTCTTC.

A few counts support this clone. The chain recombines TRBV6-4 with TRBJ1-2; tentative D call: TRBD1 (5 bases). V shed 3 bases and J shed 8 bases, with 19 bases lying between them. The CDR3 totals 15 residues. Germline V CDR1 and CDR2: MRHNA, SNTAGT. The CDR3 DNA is TGTGCCAGCAGTGATGATGGACATAAGATTGACGGCTACACCTTC. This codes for CASSDDGHKIDGYTF.

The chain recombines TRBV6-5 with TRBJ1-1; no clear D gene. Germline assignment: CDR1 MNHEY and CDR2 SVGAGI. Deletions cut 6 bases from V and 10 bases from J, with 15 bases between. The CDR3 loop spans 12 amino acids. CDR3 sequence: CASSPLGAGAFF. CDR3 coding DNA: TGTGCCAGCAGCCCTTTGGGCGCAGGAGCTTTCTTT.

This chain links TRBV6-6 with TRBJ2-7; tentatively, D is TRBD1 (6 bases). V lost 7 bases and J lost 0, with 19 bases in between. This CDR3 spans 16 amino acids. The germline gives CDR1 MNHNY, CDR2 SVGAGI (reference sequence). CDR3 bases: TGTGCCAGCACCTACTCCTTTGGGGGCAGCTCCTACGAGCAGTACTTC. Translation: CASTYSFGGSSYEQYF.

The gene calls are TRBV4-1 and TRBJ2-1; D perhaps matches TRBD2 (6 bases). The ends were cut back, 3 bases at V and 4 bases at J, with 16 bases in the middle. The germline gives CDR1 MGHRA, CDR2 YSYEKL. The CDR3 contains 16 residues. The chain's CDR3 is CASSQNDKRAYNEQFF. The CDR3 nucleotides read TGCGCCAGCAGCCAGAACGACAAGCGGGCATACAATGAGCAGTTCTTC.

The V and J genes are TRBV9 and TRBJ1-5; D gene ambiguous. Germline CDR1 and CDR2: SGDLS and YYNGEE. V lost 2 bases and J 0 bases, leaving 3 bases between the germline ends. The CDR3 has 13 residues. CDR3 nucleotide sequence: TGTGCCAGCAGCGTTAATAGCAATCAGCCCCAGCATTTT. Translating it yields CASSVNSNQPQHF. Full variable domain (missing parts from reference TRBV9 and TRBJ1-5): DSGVTQTPKHLITATGQRVTLRCSPRSGDLSVYWYQQSLDQGLQFLIQYYNGEERAKGNILERFSAQQFPDLHSELNLSSLELGDSALYFCASSVNSNQPQHFGDGTRLSIL.

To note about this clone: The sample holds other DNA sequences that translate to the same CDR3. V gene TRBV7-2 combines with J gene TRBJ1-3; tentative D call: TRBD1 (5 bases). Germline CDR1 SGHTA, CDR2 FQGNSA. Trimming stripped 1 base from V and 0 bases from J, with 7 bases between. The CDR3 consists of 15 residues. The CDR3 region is CASSLVGGSGNTIYF. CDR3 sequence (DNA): TGTGCCAGCAGCTTAGTCGGGGGCTCTGGAAACACCATATATTTT. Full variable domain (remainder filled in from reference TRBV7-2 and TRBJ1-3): GAGVSQSPSNKVTEKGKDVELRCDPISGHTALYWYRQSLGQGLEFLIYFQGNSAPDKSGLPSDRFSAERTGGSVSTLTIQRTQQEDSAVYLCASSLVGGSGNTIYFGEGSWLTVV.